These T cell receptor beta chains were read from a single sample in a study of T cells in Graves' hyperthyroidism and ophthalmopathy. TCRdb reanalysed the multiplex PCR reads using MiXCR and keeps one entry per CDR3 protein. The table has nearly 750,000 distinct CDR3 sequences, over 35% seen once; the top ten hold about a third. The sample taken for sequencing was blood. These receptors originate from a woman between 40 and 55 years old with Graves' hyperthyroidism. CDR3s include the opening cysteine and the closing phenylalanine or tryptophan. The D gene is left open where the match is weak. Part of the rows lack a size; the others show once, few, many or a class for expanded clones.

j_gene	abundance	v_gene	d_gene	CDR3aa	CDR3nt
TRBJ1-1	.	TRBV5-1	TRBD1	CASSLYGTGPPEAFF	TGCGCCAGCAGCTTGTACGGGACAGGGCCCCCTGAAGCTTTCTTT
TRBJ1-1	.	TRBV7-9	TRBD1	CASSKGDRATEAFF	TGCGCCAGCAGCAAAGGGGACAGGGCCACTGAAGCTTTCTTT
TRBJ2-5	.	TRBV20-1	TRBD1	CSAKGQGAQETQYF	TGCAGTGCTAAGGGACAGGGGGCCCAAGAGACCCAGTACTTC
TRBJ2-5	.	TRBV20-1	.	CSASGRWTVNQPQYF	TGCAGTGCTAGTGGGCGATGGACGGTGAATCAGCCCCAGTACTTC
TRBJ1-4	many	TRBV25-1	.	CASRGDEKLFF	TGTGCCAGCCGGGGGGATGAAAAACTGTTTTTT
TRBJ1-1	.	TRBV2	TRBD1	CAGTGTGLTEAFF	TGTGCCGGCACCGGGACAGGGTTGACTGAAGCTTTCTTT
TRBJ2-7	.	TRBV7-9	TRBD1	CASSHSGTGEPYEQYF	TGTGCCAGCAGCCATTCCGGGACAGGGGAGCCCTACGAGCAGTACTTC
TRBJ1-3	few	TRBV20-1	.	CSAREVLSGNTIYF	TGCAGTGCTAGAGAAGTCCTCTCTGGAAACACCATATATTTT
TRBJ2-7	.	TRBV6-5	.	CASSYQDRTYEQYF	TGTGCCAGCAGTTACCAGGACCGGACCTACGAGCAGTACTTC
TRBJ1-2	many	TRBV29-1	TRBD1	CSVEEGRDSPKYGYTF	TGCAGCGTTGAAGAGGGCAGGGACAGCCCGAAATACGGCTACACCTTC
TRBJ2-7	many	TRBV7-9	TRBD2	CASSWTSGSYEQYF	TGTGCCAGCAGCTGGACTAGCGGGAGTTACGAGCAGTACTTC
TRBJ1-5	many	TRBV2	TRBD1	CASRDSSSNQPQHF	TGTGCCAGTAGGGACAGTAGTAGCAATCAGCCCCAGCATTTT
TRBJ1-3	.	TRBV7-9	.	CASTKRGSGNTIYF	TGTGCCAGCACCAAGCGGGGTTCTGGAAACACCATATATTTT
TRBJ2-5	.	TRBV20-1	TRBD2	CSAIRGGRLGETQYF	TGCAGTGCTATACGGGGGGGCAGGTTGGGCGAGACCCAGTACTTC
TRBJ1-1	.	TRBV13	TRBD1	CASSPQFNRGMNTEAFF	TGTGCCAGCAGCCCCCAATTCAACAGGGGTATGAACACTGAAGCTTTCTTT
TRBJ2-2	few	TRBV12-3/TRBV12-4	.	CASSPRGVADTGELFF	TGTGCCAGCAGCCCAAGGGGGGTAGCGGACACCGGGGAGCTGTTTTTT
TRBJ2-7	.	TRBV30	TRBD2	CAWSSGLAVEQYF	TGTGCCTGGAGCTCGGGACTAGCGGTGGAGCAGTACTTC
TRBJ2-5	.	TRBV7-2	TRBD1	CASSRYPTGGTETQYF	TGTGCCAGCAGCCGATATCCGACAGGGGGCACAGAGACCCAGTACTTC
TRBJ1-6	.	TRBV9	TRBD1	CASSAGTGGPFPHF	TGTGCCAGCAGCGCGGGGACAGGGGGGCCGTTCCCCCACTTT
TRBJ2-3	.	TRBV19	.	CASGSTSTDTQYF	TGTGCCAGTGGGAGTACTAGCACAGATACGCAGTATTTT
TRBJ2-7	once	TRBV11-2	TRBD2	CASSGLAQSSYEQYF	TGTGCCAGCAGCGGACTAGCGCAAAGCTCCTACGAGCAGTACTTC
TRBJ1-6	many	TRBV10-3	TRBD1	CAISGIKQGNSDSPLHF	TGTGCCATCAGTGGGATAAAACAGGGGAATAGCGATTCACCCCTCCACTTT
TRBJ2-6	many	TRBV24-1	.	CATSDSNVLTF	TGTGCCACCAGTGATTCGAACGTCCTGACTTTC
TRBJ1-2	.	TRBV25-1	TRBD1	CASSFRGRDGYTF	TGTGCCAGCAGTTTTAGGGGGCGCGATGGCTACACCTTC
TRBJ2-7	many	TRBV7-2	.	CASSLLASESYEQYF	TGTGCCAGCAGCTTATTGGCGTCAGAGTCCTACGAGCAGTACTTC
TRBJ1-1	.	TRBV6-1	TRBD1	CVSRGQGWTEAFF	TGTGTCAGCCGGGGACAGGGGTGGACTGAAGCTTTCTTT
TRBJ1-5	.	TRBV25-1	.	CASSESRTDRNQPQHF	TGTGCCAGCAGTGAATCCCGGACTGACAGGAATCAGCCCCAGCATTTT
TRBJ2-6	.	TRBV10-3	.	CAISVRREGDNVLTF	TGTGCCATCAGTGTTAGGAGGGAGGGGGACAACGTCCTGACTTTC
TRBJ2-7	.	TRBV7-2	TRBD1	CASNPGTGVLEQYF	TGTGCCAGCAACCCCGGGACAGGGGTCCTCGAGCAGTACTTC
TRBJ1-6	many	TRBV2	.	CASSTDSPLHF	TGTGCCAGCAGCACCGATTCACCCCTCCACTTT
TRBJ2-7	.	TRBV12-3/TRBV12-4	.	CAGSLGRLSYEQYF	TGTGCCGGCAGTTTGGGACGGCTATCCTACGAGCAGTACTTC
TRBJ1-2	.	TRBV11-2	.	CASSATKTANYGYTF	TGTGCCAGCAGCGCTACCAAGACAGCTAACTATGGCTACACCTTC
TRBJ2-7	.	TRBV7-2	TRBD1	CASSLSGTGHFEQYF	TGTGCCAGCAGTTTATCGGGGACAGGGCATTTCGAGCAGTACTTC
TRBJ1-1	.	TRBV30	.	CAWEPTNTEAFF	TGTGCCTGGGAACCCACGAACACTGAAGCTTTCTTT
TRBJ1-1	many	TRBV20-1	.	CSARSGGSEAFF	TGCAGTGCTAGATCCGGGGGCAGTGAAGCTTTCTTT
TRBJ2-5	few	TRBV6-5	.	CASSYSYRPLSGQETQYF	TGTGCCAGCAGTTACTCTTATAGGCCTCTGTCTGGCCAAGAGACCCAGTACTTC
TRBJ2-2	few	TRBV2	.	CASLEQAYTGELFF	TGTGCCAGCCTAGAACAGGCGTACACCGGGGAGCTGTTTTTT
TRBJ1-1	.	TRBV10-3	TRBD1	CAIRRGQGSSTEAFF	TGTGCCATCAGGAGGGGGCAGGGCAGTAGCACTGAAGCTTTCTTT
TRBJ2-3	.	TRBV7-3	.	CASSNDIASGTDTQYF	TGTGCCAGCAGCAACGATATCGCCTCTGGCACAGATACGCAGTATTTT
TRBJ2-2	.	TRBV7-8	TRBD2	CASNHGGGGGELFF	TGTGCCAGCAATCACGGGGGGGGCGGCGGGGAGCTGTTTTTT
TRBJ2-7	.	TRBV6-1	TRBD2	CASARLAEVSYEQYF	TGTGCCAGCGCTCGGCTAGCGGAAGTTTCCTACGAGCAGTACTTC
TRBJ1-1	many	TRBV7-6	.	CASSAGANTEAFF	TGTGCCAGCTCTGCAGGGGCGAACACTGAAGCTTTCTTT
TRBJ2-7	.	TRBV6-5	.	CASSTDRIYYEQYF	TGTGCCAGCAGTACGGACCGAATATACTACGAGCAGTACTTC
TRBJ2-5	many	TRBV7-9	TRBD2	CASSGLAGKIETQYF	TGTGCCAGCAGCGGATTAGCGGGGAAGATAGAGACCCAGTACTTC
TRBJ1-3	few	TRBV9	.	CASSTLSRSSGNTIYF	TGTGCCAGCAGCACCCTCTCTCGGAGCTCTGGAAACACCATATATTTT
TRBJ2-7	.	TRBV7-8	.	CASSGGLAQNEQYF	TGTGCCAGCAGCGGGGGGCTTGCGCAAAACGAGCAGTACTTC
TRBJ1-1	many	TRBV7-2	.	CASSPTDYEAFF	TGTGCCAGCAGCCCAACAGATTATGAAGCTTTCTTT
TRBJ2-7	.	TRBV28	.	CASSAQGCERCF	TGTGCCAGCAGTGCCCAGGGTTGCGAGCGGTGCTTC
TRBJ1-6	.	TRBV7-9	.	CASSLSDNSPLHF	TGCGCCAGCAGCCTATCGGACAATTCACCCCTCCACTTT
TRBJ2-7	.	TRBV11-2	TRBD2	CASSRTSGRKEQYF	TGTGCCAGCAGCCGGACTAGCGGGAGGAAAGAGCAGTACTTC
TRBJ1-2	many	TRBV7-9	.	CASSLLATNYGYTF	TGTGCCAGCAGCTTACTCGCAACGAACTATGGCTACACCTTC
TRBJ1-2	few	TRBV9	.	CASSVTDTYGYTF	TGTGCCAGCAGCGTTACGGACACCTATGGCTACACCTTC
TRBJ2-7	once	TRBV2	.	CASSPNTATPEPYEQYF	TGTGCCAGCTCACCAAATACGGCGACACCGGAACCCTACGAGCAGTACTTC
TRBJ1-3	.	TRBV19	.	CASSIGTYSGNTMYF	TGTGCCAGTAGTATCGGAACGTACTCTGGAAACACCATGTATTTT
TRBJ2-7	many	TRBV4-1	.	CASSQVSRRQYF	TGCGCCAGCAGCCAAGTGAGTCGCAGGCAGTACTTC
TRBJ2-7	many	TRBV11-2	.	CASSRDRNEQYF	TGTGCCAGCAGCCGTGACAGGAACGAGCAGTACTTC